This T cell receptor (beta chain) emerged from a study of cytomegalovirus exposure and HLA in healthy donors. Study results and limitations: When the data were analyzed later, several of the most significant clusters appeared to be linked to common viral pathogens. A later analysis associated roughly 15,000 TCR beta sequences with HLA alleles at a 0.05 false discovery rate. The investigators catalogued 150 to 200 TCR beta chains as cytomegalovirus-associated. Accounts indicate the classifier identified cytomegalovirus status with strong specificity and sensitivity.

The germline gives CDR1 MGHRA, CDR2 YSYEKL. Trimming removed 0 bases at V and 7 bases at J, with 12 bases between. This CDR3 spans 14 amino acids. As for this clone: Its antigen is currently unknown.

It was with 60 Vbeta and 13 Jbeta primers that the PCR ran. Here immunoSEQ multiplex PCR was the method, and the copy in TCRdb shows in-frame clones only, minus some. The sample consists of some 100,000 clones, 60% to 85% of them appearing once. The V call is TRBV4-1, the J call TRBJ2-5, with D possibly being TRBD2 (6 bases). This receptor was obtained from a man in his forties or fifties in good health and CMV-seropositive. The sequencing sample was made of PBMCs. The CDR3 spells CASSQESGAGTQYF. CDR3 nucleotide sequence: TGCGCCAGCAGCCAAGAGTCGGGAGCGGGGACCCAGTACTTC.